This TCR beta chain comes out of a study of blood T cell repertoires in COVID-19. Generated by immunoSEQ multiplex PCR, the TCRdb table keeps only in-frame clones and is missing some. The sample records about 180,000 clones, roughly 77% being singletons. The CDR3 length is 16 residues. J is TRBJ2-7 and V is TRBV21-1; the D segment call TRBD2 is taken from the table without a DNA check. TRBV21-1 is a listed pseudogene. Sequenced: peripheral blood. The TCR originated in a woman over 75 with COVID-19, enrolled during active disease. CDR3 sequence: CASSKGSEGASYEQYF. CDR3 sequence (DNA): TGTGCCAGCAGCAAAGGATCCGAGGGCGCATCCTACGAGCAGTACTTC.